The clone carrying this T cell receptor (beta chain) was observed at least ten times. Its cognate antigen is unknown. CDR1 is LGHNA and CDR2 is YNFKEQ in the germline V gene. V dropped 1 base and J dropped 9 bases, with 10 bases sitting between them. CDR3 size: 12 residues. Researchers prepared the TCRbeta library using unique molecular identifiers, the study reports. TCRdb recomputed calls from the PCR reads with MiXCR, one row per CDR3 protein. The repertoire includes about 280,000 distinct CDR3 sequences, 11% of them detected once, and 20% to 25% sits in the top ten. These data originate in a study of T-cell reconstitution after alpha-beta-depleted transplantation in children. Study-level findings and limits: Surviving recipient T cells and thymic progenitors underlay high day-60 TCRbeta diversity in some patients.

The starting material was peripheral blood, obtained 180 days after TCRalphabeta/CD19-depleted stem cell transplant. This TCR was sampled from a male patient aged 2 to 9 who had a stem cell transplant for chronic granulomatous disease, so the T cells may come from the graft donor. The chain employs TRBV4-2 and TRBJ2-7; D call uncertain. CDR3 sequence (DNA): TGTGCCAGCAGCCAAGGTGGATTCGGGCAGTACTTC. This encodes CASSQGGFGQYF.